The 15 T cell receptor beta chains below come from one sample, sequenced in a study of OX40 agonist ivuxolimab in advanced cancers. The protocol was immunoSEQ multiplex PCR, while the TCRdb copy is restricted to in-frame clones and leaves out a portion. The sample yields more than 55,000 clones, 79% seen once. The starting material was CD4+ or CD8+ T cells sorted from blood, obtained in a trial of the OX40 agonist ivuxolimab. The receptors come from an adult with an advanced solid tumor such as melanoma, head and neck, liver or kidney cancer.

The genes are TRBV4-1 and TRBJ2-1; D is unclear. Between the trimmed V and J ends, which lost 0 bases and 5 bases, there was a span of 8 bases. Germline values: CDR1 MGHRA, CDR2 YSYEKL. The CDR3 runs 14 residues. The CDR3, as DNA: TGCGCCAGCAGCCAAGAGGGCCCTCACAATGAGCAGTTCTTC. It translates to CASSQEGPHNEQFF.

The chain uses TRBV11-2 and TRBJ1-1; no firm D call. Germline lookup yields CDR1 SGHAT and CDR2 FQNNGV. The germline V and J ends were trimmed by 1 base and 6 bases, with 6 bases remaining between them. This CDR3 comprises 12 residues. CDR3 region: CASSLADPEAFF. In DNA, the CDR3 is TGTGCCAGCAGCTTAGCCGACCCTGAAGCTTTCTTT.

V usage is TRBV7-3 and J usage is TRBJ1-2; D remains ambiguous. The germline V gene has CDR1 SGHTA and CDR2 FQGTGA. CDR3 length equals 14 residues. Trimming left V 2 bases short and J 3 bases short, with 10 bases between. DNA of the CDR3: TGTGCCAGCAGCTTACGCCTGGAGGACTATGGCTACACCTTC. Its translation is CASSLRLEDYGYTF. Filled out from reference TRBV7-3 and TRBJ1-2, the complete variable domain reads GAGVSQTPSNKVTEKGKYVELRCDPISGHTALYWYRQSLGQGPEFLIYFQGTGAADDSGLPNDRFFAVRPEGSVSTLKIQRTERGDSAVYLCASSLRLEDYGYTFGSGTRLTVV.

The chain recombines TRBV7-9 with TRBJ2-4; no clear D gene. Trimming took 3 bases from V and 8 from J, leaving 8 bases between them. CDR3 length: 12 amino acids. Germline CDR1 reads SEHNR; CDR2 reads FQNEAQ (reference sequence). CDR3 in amino acids: CASSFPDDIQYF. In DNA, the CDR3 is TGTGCCAGCAGCTTCCCAGACGACATTCAGTACTTC. Full variable domain (missing parts from reference TRBV7-9 and TRBJ2-4): DTGVSQNPRHKITKRGQNVTFRCDPISEHNRLYWYRQTLGQGPEFLTYFQNEAQLEKSRLLSDRFSAERPKGSFSTLEIQRTEQGDSAMYLCASSFPDDIQYFGAGTRLSVL.

The genes are TRBV7-2 and TRBJ1-2; D remains ambiguous. In germline, CDR1 is SGHTA, CDR2 FQGNSA. With 2 bases removed from V and 4 bases from J, the gap between germline ends came to 14 bases. This CDR3 is built from 15 residues. The CDR3 DNA follows: TGTGCCAGCAGCTTACACCGGTCTGCTTCCTATGGCTACACCTTC. It translates to CASSLHRSASYGYTF.

The gene calls are TRBV7-9 and TRBJ1-5; D is possibly TRBD1 (6 bases). Germline V gene sequence: CDR1 SEHNR, CDR2 FQNEAQ (reference sequence). The CDR3 is 15 amino acids. Trimming removed 1 base from V and 1 base from J, with 8 bases in between. The CDR3 loop is CASSLGGQSNQPQHF. CDR3 bases: TGTGCCAGCAGCTTAGGCGGACAGAGCAATCAGCCCCAGCATTTT. Complete variable domain (other parts from reference TRBV7-9 and TRBJ1-5): DTGVSQNPRHKITKRGQNVTFRCDPISEHNRLYWYRQTLGQGPEFLTYFQNEAQLEKSRLLSDRFSAERPKGSFSTLEIQRTEQGDSAMYLCASSLGGQSNQPQHFGDGTRLSIL.

The chain combines TRBV1 with TRBJ2-1; TRBD2 was called by the table and not checked on the DNA. TRBV1 constitutes a pseudogene. This CDR3 contains 16 residues. In DNA, the CDR3 is TGCACCAGCAGCCAAGCCCCGTTACGGGGGGGCAATGAGCAGTTCTTC. Translated, it gives CTSSQAPLRGGNEQFF.

This clone has only one observation. The chain links TRBV4-1 to TRBJ1-6, with 7 bases matching TRBD1. CDR3 length: 15 residues. Germline loops: CDR1 MGHRA, CDR2 YSYEKL. With 4 bases clipped from V and 1 base from J, the junction kept 1 base outside the gene matches. CDR3 loop: CASSRQGSYNSPLHF. The CDR3 DNA follows: TGCGCCAGCAGCCGACAGGGATCCTATAATTCACCCCTCCACTTT.

V is TRBV7-6 and J is TRBJ2-7; 7 bases align to TRBD1. CDR3 length: 18 residues. Germline V lookup: CDR1 SGHVS, CDR2 FNYEAQ. V lost 4 bases and J lost 5; bases outside the gene matches: 20. The CDR3: CASSSRAGWGQGDHEQYF. In DNA, the CDR3 is TGTGCCAGCAGCTCACGAGCTGGTTGGGGCCAGGGGGACCACGAGCAGTACTTC.

The chain is built from TRBV29-1 and TRBJ1-1; possibly TRBD1 for D (6 bases). The CDR3 has 15 amino acids. In germline, CDR1 is SQVTM, CDR2 ANQGSEA. V lost 7 bases and J lost 4, with 22 bases in between. The CDR3 nucleotides read TGCAGCGCCCGATCCGGGGGGCAGGGTAGCACTGAAGCTTTCTTT. Protein product: CSARSGGQGSTEAFF.

The chain couples TRBV7-3 to TRBJ2-4, with D hard to call. Looked up from germline, CDR1 is SGHTA and CDR2 is FQGTGA. The CDR3 is made up of 13 amino acids. The V end was cut by 3 bases, the J end by 5 bases, with 8 bases between. CDR3 region: CASSFRGENIQYF. CDR3 sequence (DNA): TGTGCCAGCAGCTTCCGCGGTGAAAACATTCAGTACTTC.

A few counts support this clone. CDR3 sequence reads: CASSIRPGLAGGGDEQFF. DNA of the CDR3: TGTGCCAGTAGTATTCGACCGGGACTAGCGGGCGGGGGCGATGAGCAGTTCTTC. This chain uses TRBV19 with TRBJ2-1; TRBD2 agrees at 12 bases. Per the germline V gene, CDR1 is LNHDA and CDR2 is SQIVND (reference sequence). This CDR3 spans 18 amino acids. Unmatched junction bases numbered 14, after V lost 3 bases and J lost 8 bases.

This clone was counted once. The chain links TRBV20-1 to TRBJ2-2, with TRBD2 as a possible D gene (6 bases). The CDR3 sequence is 11 residues long. The germline V and J ends were trimmed by 5 bases and 6 bases, with 7 bases remaining between them. Germline lookup yields CDR1 DFQATT and CDR2 SNEGSKA (reference sequence). CDR3 bases: TGCAGTGCTGAGCGGGCCGGGGAGCTGTTTTTT. It translates to CSAERAGELFF.

This chain links TRBV7-8 with TRBJ2-5; 7 bases agree with TRBD1. Trimming took 1 base from V and 4 from J; bases not matched to a gene: 9. Germline V gene lookup returns CDR1 SGHVS and CDR2 FQNEAQ. This CDR3 comprises 16 residues. The CDR3 sequence is CASSLGRGGRGETQYF. The CDR3 coding sequence is TGTGCCAGCAGCTTAGGTAGAGGGGGCAGGGGAGAGACCCAGTACTTC.

This sequence joins TRBV4-3 and TRBJ2-5, with 7 bases aligning to TRBD1. CDR1 is LGHNA and CDR2 is YSLEER in the germline V gene. This CDR3 contains 14 residues. The ends lost 4 bases at V and 3 bases at J; junction bases unmatched: 5. The CDR3 loop is CASSLGTAEETQYF. DNA for the CDR3: TGCGCCAGCAGCCTGGGGACAGCAGAAGAGACCCAGTACTTC.